This T cell receptor beta chain was documented in a study of blood T cells in healthy people across ages (dated by TCRdb to about 2015). Study-wide context: In model experiments, template switching captured about one uniquely barcoded TCR beta cDNA molecule for every two T cells. The study measured age-related changes in TCR beta repertoire diversity using deep sequencing normalized with unique cDNA molecular identifiers. The donors were divided into four age groups: young (average roughly 17 years), middle-aged (about 39), aged (about 60) and long-lived (approximately 74). To avoid experimental bias, donors of different ages were randomly spread across the sequencing lanes. For two donors (one aged 18 to 29 and one aged 80 or older), the study analyzed two additional independent replicas of 1 million unique cDNA reads from the same blood draw. Broader findings and caveats from the paper: The CMV infection status of donors was not known, potentially confounding age-related changes in expanded clonotypes. Since profiling was done on bulk unsorted PBMCs, naive and antigen-experienced compartments could not be conclusively compared. As age increased, observed TCR beta diversity per million T cells dropped in a roughly linear way, and a significant reduction was already evident by age about 40. The long-lived group showed more naive CD4+ T cells, fewer expanded clones and increased TCR diversity than the aged group, suggesting age selection. The percentage of naive T cells measured by flow cytometry correlated strongly with observed TCR beta diversity. Estimates of total diversity from one million sequenced T cells were regarded as lower bounds and underestimates.

Systemically healthy Caucasian individuals from Russia, some 36 in total and aged about 6 to 90 years, were included as donors. Each donor gave about 11 milliliters of peripheral blood, drawn into EDTA-treated Vacutainer tubes. PBMCs were isolated by Ficoll-Paque density-gradient centrifugation, with at least 7 million obtained per sample. Trizol reagent was used to extract total RNA from PBMCs, with at least 6 micrograms per sample. For every donor, an aliquot of PBMCs went through flow cytometry to measure the percentages of naive CD45RAhigh/CD27high T cells. Libraries were prepared through 5' RACE. The data were produced on an Illumina HiSeq 2500. A second roughly 7 to 11 cycle PCR used a sample-barcoded 5' primer and a J-beta primer mix. Each TCR beta cDNA molecule received a unique molecular identifier from a template-switch 5' adaptor carrying 12 random nucleotides. Each sample yielded at least 3 million CDR3-containing paired-end reads. First-strand cDNA synthesis was performed from all RNA using the Mint cDNA synthesis kit, with priming by a TRBC-specific oligonucleotide. After uracil-DNA glycosylase treatment, a first 18-cycle PCR used universal primers M1SS and BC2_uni_R on all cDNA. The original methods were these. For normalization, 1 million high-quality reads were randomly selected from each sample, with every read carrying a distinct molecular identifier. Instead of being binned into consensus sequences, reads with shared molecular identifiers were discarded. MiTCR, with a Q25 quality threshold and the strictest error-elimination algorithm, was used for CDR3 identification, clonotype clustering and error correction. A nonparametric unseen species model with Euler transformation was used to estimate a lower bound on total TCR beta diversity. TCRdb trimmed public reads at Q25 via fastp, called clones via MiXCR and kept in-frame beta chains. Rows are unified per CDR3 protein, each entry keeping the most common DNA and genes. For this entry, the V and J calls and clone size follow TCRdb and not the study's own pipeline. Within this sample are around 280,000 distinct CDR3 sequences, with roughly 26% of them counted one time only. In total, the top ten clones hold 29% of the sample.

Deletion took 3 bases off V and 9 bases off J, with a span of 18 bases between the germline ends. The CDR3 holds 14 amino acids from the cysteine to the phenylalanine. The read is trimmed to its CDR3 DNA, 42 bases read in frame from base 1. CDR1 and CDR2 are read off the germline V gene (reference sequence) as DFQATT and SNEGSKA. This clonotype was counted ten times or more. What antigen it recognizes has not been identified. Base qualities are not provided; no much larger clone lies one nucleotide away. What was sequenced was blood. This clonotype was sampled from a woman between 70 and 85 years old in good health. The chain joins TRBV20-1 to TRBJ2-1, and the D gene may be TRBD1, 6 bases matching. This receptor carries the CDR3 CSASLQRTVTEQFF. Here is the DNA: TGCAGTGCTAGTCTCCAAAGGACAGTAACTGAGCAGTTCTTC.